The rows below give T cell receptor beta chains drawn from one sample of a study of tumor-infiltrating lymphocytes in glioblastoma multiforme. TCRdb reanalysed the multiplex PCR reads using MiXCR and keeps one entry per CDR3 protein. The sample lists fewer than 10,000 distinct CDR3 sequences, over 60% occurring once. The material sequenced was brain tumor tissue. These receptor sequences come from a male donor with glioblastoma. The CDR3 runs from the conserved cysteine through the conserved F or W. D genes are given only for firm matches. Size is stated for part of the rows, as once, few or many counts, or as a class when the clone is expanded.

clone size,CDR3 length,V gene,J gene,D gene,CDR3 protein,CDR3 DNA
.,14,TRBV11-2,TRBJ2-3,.,CASILQGVADTQYF,TGTGCCAGCATCTTACAAGGGGTGGCAGATACGCAGTATTTT
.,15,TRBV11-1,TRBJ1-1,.,CASSSSFPVWSEAFF,TGTGCCAGCAGCTCCTCCTTCCCCGTGTGGAGTGAAGCTTTTTTT
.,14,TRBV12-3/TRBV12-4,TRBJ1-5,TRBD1,CASSLDRGNQPQHF,TGTGCCAGCAGTTTAGACAGGGGTAATCAGCCCCAGCATTTT
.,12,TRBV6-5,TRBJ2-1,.,CASSYSGDEQFF,TGTGCCAGCAGTTACTCTGGGGATGAGCAGTTCTTC
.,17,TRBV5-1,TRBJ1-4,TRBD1,CASSWETGGSTDEKLFF,TGCGCCAGCAGCTGGGAGACAGGGGGTTCAACTGATGAAAAATTGTTTTTT
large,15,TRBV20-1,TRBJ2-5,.,CSASFGGSISGTQYF,TGCAGTGCTAGCTTTGGAGGGAGTATTAGTGGGACCCAGTACTTC
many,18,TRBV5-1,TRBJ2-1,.,CASSSMSGLSPAYNEQFF,TGCGCCAGCAGCTCGATGTCGGGGCTAAGTCCCGCCTACAATGAGCAGTTCTTC
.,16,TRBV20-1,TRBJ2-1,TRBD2,CSARAPGLAGMNEQFF,TGCAGTGCTAGAGCCCCGGGACTAGCGGGAATGAATGAGCAGTTCTTC
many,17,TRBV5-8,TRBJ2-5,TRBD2,CASSRAGTSGLMETQYF,TGTGCCAGCAGCAGAGCCGGGACTAGCGGTCTGATGGAGACCCAGTACTTC
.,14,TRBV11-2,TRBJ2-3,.,CASSLEGVADTQYF,TGTGCCAGCAGCCTAGAGGGGGTGGCAGATACGCAGTATTTC
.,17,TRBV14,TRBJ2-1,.,CASSQFPKASKYNGQLF,TGTGCCAGCAGCCAATTCCCAAAGGCGAGTAAATACAATGGCCAGCTCTTC
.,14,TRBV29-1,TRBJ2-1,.,CSVSRGRSYNEQFF,TGCAGCGTTTCAAGGGGCCGGTCCTACAATGAGCAGTTCTTC
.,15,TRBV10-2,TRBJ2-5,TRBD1,CASRGTGGRQETQYF,TGCGCCAGCAGGGGGACAGGGGGCCGCCAAGAGACCCAGTACTTC
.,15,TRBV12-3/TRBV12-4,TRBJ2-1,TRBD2,CASSPREGIRDEQFF,TGTGCCAGCAGCCCCAGGGAGGGGATTCGGGATGAGCAGTTCTTC
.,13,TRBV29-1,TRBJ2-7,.,CSVPGPQPYEQYF,TGCAGCGTTCCGGGACCCCAGCCCTACGAGCAGTACTTC
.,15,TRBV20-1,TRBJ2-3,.,CSARSRGRSTDTQYF,TGCAGTGCTAGGTCCAGGGGAAGGAGCACAGATACGCAGTATTTT
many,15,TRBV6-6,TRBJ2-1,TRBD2,CASSVLAGGPVEQFF,TGTGCCAGCAGTGTTCTAGCGGGAGGGCCCGTGGAGCAGTTCTTC
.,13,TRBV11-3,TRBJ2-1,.,CASSFRGPNERFF,TGTGCCAGCAGCTTCAGAGGGCCCAATGAGCGGTTCTTT
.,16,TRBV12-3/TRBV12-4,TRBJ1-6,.,CASSLLLAGDNSPLHF,TGTGCCAGCAGTTTACTCCTGGCAGGGGATAATTCACCCCTCCACTTT
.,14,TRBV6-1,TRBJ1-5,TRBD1,CASRTTGEGQPQHF,TGTGCCAGCAGGACCACAGGGGAAGGTCAGCCCCAGCATTTT
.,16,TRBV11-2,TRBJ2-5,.,CAYSLGTAAKQETQYF,TGCGCCTACAGCTTAGGTACGGCAGCCAAACAAGAGACCCAGTACTTC
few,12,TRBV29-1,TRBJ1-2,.,CSVEQLTYGYTF,TGCAGCGTTGAACAGCTTACCTATGGCTACACCTTC
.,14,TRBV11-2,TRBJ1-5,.,CASSTLAGEYTQHF,TGTGCCAGCAGTACTCTAGCGGGTGAATATACTCAGCATTTT
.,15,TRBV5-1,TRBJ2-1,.,CASSLAGQGRNEQSF,TGTGCCAGCAGCTTGGCCGGTCAGGGTAGGAATGAGCAGTCCTTC
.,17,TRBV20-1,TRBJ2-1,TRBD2,CSARDQTSGRLYNEQFF,TGCAGTGCTAGAGATCAGACTAGCGGGAGGTTATACAATGAGCAGTTCTTC
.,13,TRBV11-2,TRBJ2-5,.,CASGIEGPRTQYF,TGTGCCAGCGGCATAGAGGGACCCAGAACCCAGTACTTC
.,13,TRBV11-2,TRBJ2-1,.,CASSGGRGNKQLF,TGTGCCAGCAGCGGAGGTAGGGGGAATAAGCAGCTCTTT
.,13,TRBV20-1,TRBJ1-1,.,CSASVQRGTEAFF,TGCAGTGCTAGTGTCCAGCGCGGCACTGAAGCTTTCTTT
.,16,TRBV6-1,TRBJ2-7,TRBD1,CASIPGQGLYSYEQYF,TGTGCCAGCATCCCGGGACAGGGGCTTTACTCCTACGAGCAGTACTTC
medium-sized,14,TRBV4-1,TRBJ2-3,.,CASSQDTARGTQYF,TGCGCCAGCAGCCAAGATACGGCCCGGGGTACGCAGTATTTT
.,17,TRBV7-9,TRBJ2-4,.,CASRDTTTGIAKNIQYF,TGTGCCAGCAGAGATACAACTACGGGTATAGCCAAAAACATTCAGTACTTC
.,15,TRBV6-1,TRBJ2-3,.,CASRHQDQRRDTQYF,TGTGCCAGCAGACACCAGGACCAAAGGAGGGATACGCAGTATTTT
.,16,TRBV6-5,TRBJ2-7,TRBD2,CASSYQGLAGVYELYF,TGTGCCAGCAGTTACCAGGGACTAGCTGGAGTCTACGAGCTGTACTTC
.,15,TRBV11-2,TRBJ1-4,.,CASSLFGGAPEKLFF,TGTGCCAGCAGCCTTTTTGGCGGGGCGCCTGAAAAACTGTTTTTT
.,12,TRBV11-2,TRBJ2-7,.,CASSKGIPEQYF,TGTGCCAGCAGCAAAGGGATCCCCGAGCAGTACTTC
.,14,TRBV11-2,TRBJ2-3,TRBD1,CASGLQGMADRQYF,TGTGCCAGTGGCTTACAGGGGATGGCAGATAGGCAGTATTTT
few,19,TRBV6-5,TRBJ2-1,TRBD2,CASSPLAGKAHGSYNEQFF,TGTGCCAGCAGTCCACTAGCGGGAAAGGCCCATGGTTCCTACAATGAGCAGTTCTTC
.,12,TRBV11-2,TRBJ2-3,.,CASTYGTDTQYF,TGTGCCAGCACCTACGGCACAGATACGCAGTATTTT
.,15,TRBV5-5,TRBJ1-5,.,CASSFWDGGNQPQHF,TGTGCCAGCAGCTTTTGGGACGGCGGCAATCAGCCCCAGCATTTT